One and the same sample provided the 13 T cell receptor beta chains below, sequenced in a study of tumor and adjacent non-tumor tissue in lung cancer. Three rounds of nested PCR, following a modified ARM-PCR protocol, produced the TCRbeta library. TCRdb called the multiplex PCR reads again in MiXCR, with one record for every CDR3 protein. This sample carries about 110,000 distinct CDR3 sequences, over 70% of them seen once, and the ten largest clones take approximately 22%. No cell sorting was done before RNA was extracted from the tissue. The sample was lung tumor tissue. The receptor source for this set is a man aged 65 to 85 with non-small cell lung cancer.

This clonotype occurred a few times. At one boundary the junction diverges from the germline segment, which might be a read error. The CDR3 region is CAGSDLGTATYEQYF. The CDR3 region has the DNA TGTGCCGGCAGTGATCTTGGGACAGCGACCTACGAGCAGTACTTC. The chain carries TRBV6-1 and TRBJ2-7, with 7 bases matching TRBD1. The germline V gene encodes CDR1 MNHNS and CDR2 SASEGT. The CDR3 runs to 15 residues.

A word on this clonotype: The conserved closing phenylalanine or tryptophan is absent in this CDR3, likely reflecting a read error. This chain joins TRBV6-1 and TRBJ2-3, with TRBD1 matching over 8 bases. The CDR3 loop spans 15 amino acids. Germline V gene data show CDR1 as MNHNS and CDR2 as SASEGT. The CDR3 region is CASTVTGTGGDTQYL. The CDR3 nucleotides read TGTGCCAGTACCGTCACCGGGACAGGTGGAGATACACAGTATTTA.

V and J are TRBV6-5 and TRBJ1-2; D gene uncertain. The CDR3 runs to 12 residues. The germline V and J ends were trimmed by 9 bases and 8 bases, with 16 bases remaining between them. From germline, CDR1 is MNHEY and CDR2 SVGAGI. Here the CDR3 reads CARSRSAGGYTF. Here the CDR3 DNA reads TGTGCCAGGAGTAGATCCGCGGGGGGCTACACCTTC.

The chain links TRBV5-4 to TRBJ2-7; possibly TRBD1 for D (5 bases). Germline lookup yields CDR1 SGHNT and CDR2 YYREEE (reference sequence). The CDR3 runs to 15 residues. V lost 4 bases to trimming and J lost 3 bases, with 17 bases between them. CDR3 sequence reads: CASSGAVGPFYEQYF. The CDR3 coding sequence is TGTGCCAGCAGCGGCGCGGTGGGGCCGTTCTACGAGCAGTACTTC.

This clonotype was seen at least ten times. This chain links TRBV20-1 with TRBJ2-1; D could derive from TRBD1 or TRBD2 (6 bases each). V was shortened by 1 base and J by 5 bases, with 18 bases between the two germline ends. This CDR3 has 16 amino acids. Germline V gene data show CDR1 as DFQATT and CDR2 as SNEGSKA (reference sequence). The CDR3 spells CSARVPARRGDNEQFF. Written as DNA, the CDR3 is TGCAGTGCTAGAGTCCCCGCTAGAAGGGGGGACAATGAGCAGTTCTTC.

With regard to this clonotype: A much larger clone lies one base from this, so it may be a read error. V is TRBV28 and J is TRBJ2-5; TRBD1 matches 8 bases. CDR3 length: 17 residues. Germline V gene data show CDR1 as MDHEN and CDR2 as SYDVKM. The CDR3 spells CASCLGWTGKSQETQYF. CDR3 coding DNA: TGTGCCAGCTGTTTAGGGTGGACAGGGAAATCGCAAGAGACCCAGTACTTC. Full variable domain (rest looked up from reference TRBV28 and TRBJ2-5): DVKVTQSSRYLVKRTGEKVFLECVQDMDHENMFWYRQDPGLGLRLIYFSYDVKMKEKGDIPEGYSVSREKKERFSLILESASTNQTSMYLCASCLGWTGKSQETQYFGPGTRLLVL.

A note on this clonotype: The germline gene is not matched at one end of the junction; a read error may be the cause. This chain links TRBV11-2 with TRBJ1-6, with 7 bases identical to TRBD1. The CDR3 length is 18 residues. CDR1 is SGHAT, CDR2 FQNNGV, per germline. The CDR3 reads CASSSRQGGSFNNSPLHF. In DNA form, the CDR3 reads TGTGCCAGCAGCTCACGACAGGGAGGAAGTTTCAATAATTCACCCCTACACTTT.

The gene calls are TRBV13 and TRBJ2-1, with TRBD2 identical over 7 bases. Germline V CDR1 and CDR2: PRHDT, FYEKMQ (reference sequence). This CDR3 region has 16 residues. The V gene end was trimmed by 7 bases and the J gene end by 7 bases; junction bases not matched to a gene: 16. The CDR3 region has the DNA TGTGCCAGCATCCCCTCCCCCCTGCGGGAGATTAATGAGCAGTTCTTC. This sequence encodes CASIPSPLREINEQFF.

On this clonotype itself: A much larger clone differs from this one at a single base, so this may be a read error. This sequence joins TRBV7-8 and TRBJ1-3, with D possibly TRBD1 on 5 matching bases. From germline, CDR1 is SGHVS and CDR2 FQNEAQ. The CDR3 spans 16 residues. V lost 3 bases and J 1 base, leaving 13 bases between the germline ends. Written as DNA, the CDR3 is TGTGCCAGCAGCTTGTCGAGAGGGACGTCTGGAAACACCATATATTTT. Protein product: CASSLSRGTSGNTIYF. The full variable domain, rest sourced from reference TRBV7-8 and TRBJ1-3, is GAGVSQSPRYKVAKRGQDVALRCDPISGHVSLFWYQQALGQGPEFLTYFQNEAQLDKSGLPSDRFFAERPEGSVSTLKIQRTQQEDSAVYLCASSLSRGTSGNTIYFGEGSWLTVV.

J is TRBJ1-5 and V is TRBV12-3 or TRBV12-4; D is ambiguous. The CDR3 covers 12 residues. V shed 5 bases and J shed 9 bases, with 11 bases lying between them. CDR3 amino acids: CASSPTDRPQHF. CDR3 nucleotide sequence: TGTGCCAGCAGTCCCACTGACCGGCCCCAGCATTTT.

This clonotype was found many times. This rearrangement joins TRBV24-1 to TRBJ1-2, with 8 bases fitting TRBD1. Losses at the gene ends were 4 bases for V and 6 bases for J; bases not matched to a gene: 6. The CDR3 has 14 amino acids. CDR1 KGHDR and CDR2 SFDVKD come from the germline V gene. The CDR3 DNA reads TGTGCCACCAGTGAATCCGGACAGGGCCATGGCTACACCTTC. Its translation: CATSESGQGHGYTF.

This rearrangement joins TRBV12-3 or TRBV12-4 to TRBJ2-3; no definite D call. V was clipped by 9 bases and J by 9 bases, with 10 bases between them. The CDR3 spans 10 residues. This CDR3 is CASFRETQYF. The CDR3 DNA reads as TGTGCCAGTTTCAGAGAAACGCAGTATTTT.

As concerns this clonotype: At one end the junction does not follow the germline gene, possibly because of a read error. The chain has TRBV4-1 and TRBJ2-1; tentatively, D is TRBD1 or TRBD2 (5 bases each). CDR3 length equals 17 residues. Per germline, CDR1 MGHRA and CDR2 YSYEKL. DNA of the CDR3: TGCGCCAGCAGCCGTACCCACTCGGGACCTTTGAGGAGAGAGCAGCTCTTC. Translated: CASSRTHSGPLRREQLF.